The 29 T cell receptor beta chains below all came from one sample that was sequenced in a study of breast tumors, draining lymph nodes, adjacent tissues. TCRdb processed the multiplex PCR reads anew with MiXCR; each CDR3 protein has one entry. The sample consists of roughly 20,000 distinct CDR3 sequences, more than 25% of them appearing once. The sample was breast tumor tissue. These receptors were taken from a female donor with breast cancer. Some clones in this sample may be carry-over from other donors' samples.

In the case of this clonotype: A read error may produce the germline difference seen at one junction end. The genes are TRBV15 and TRBJ2-7, with 7 bases lining up with TRBD2. The CDR3 length is 17 residues. CDR1 is LNHNV, CDR2 YYDKDF, per germline (reference sequence). The CDR3 spells CVTSRAVWRETSYEQYF. For the CDR3, the DNA is TGTGTCACCAGCAGAGCGGTCTGGCGGGAGACCTCGTACGAGCAGTACTTC.

This clonotype was observed at least ten times. The chain has TRBV7-9 and TRBJ2-1; D is unresolved. The CDR3 loop spans 11 amino acids. Germline-derived CDR1 and CDR2 are SEHNR and FQNEAQ (reference sequence). V lost 5 bases to trimming and J lost 6 bases, with 5 bases between them. The CDR3 nucleotides read TGTGCCAGCAGCCCGCGCAATGAGCAGTTCTTC. Protein sequence: CASSPRNEQFF.

The table lists this clonotype with many counts. This chain links TRBV4-2 with TRBJ2-5; D is ambiguous. The CDR3 spans 13 residues. Germline loops: CDR1 LGHNA, CDR2 YNFKEQ. V lost 0 bases, J lost 4 bases, and 6 bases lay in between. This CDR3 reads CASSQESGETQYF. CDR3 in DNA: TGTGCCAGCAGCCAAGAGTCGGGAGAGACCCAGTACTTC.

The chain employs TRBV19 and TRBJ2-2; 7 bases are shared with TRBD1. Per germline, CDR1 LNHDA and CDR2 SQIVND (reference sequence). The length of the CDR3 is 14 residues. Trimming took 8 bases from V and 1 from J; bases not matched to a gene: 4. This chain's CDR3 is CASSRGQNTGELFF. The DNA for the CDR3 is TGTGCCAGTTCAAGGGGGCAGAACACCGGGGAGCTGTTTTTT.

This clonotype was seen ten or more times. The rearrangement joins TRBV9 to TRBJ2-2; weak D call: TRBD1 (5 bases). Deletions cut 2 bases from V and 5 bases from J, with 13 bases between. From germline, CDR1 is SGDLS and CDR2 YYNGEE. CDR3 length: 15 amino acids. The CDR3 nucleotides read TGTGCCAGCAGCGTCGTACAGGCTCCTACCGGGGAGCTGTTTTTT. Protein: CASSVVQAPTGELFF.

This clonotype was seen repeatedly, ten times or more. The chain uses TRBV20-1 and TRBJ2-7; TRBD2 matches at 9 bases. CDR1 is DFQATT and CDR2 is SNEGSKA in the germline V gene (reference sequence). There are 14 residues in the CDR3. CDR3 bases: TGCAGCGCCAAAGGTAGCGGGAGTGTGAGTCAGCAGTACTTC. Protein product: CSAKGSGSVSQQYF.

On this clonotype itself: A read error may explain this, as a much larger clone is one base away. The rearrangement links TRBV11-2 to TRBJ2-7; weak D call: TRBD1 (6 bases). The CDR3 is 17 residues long. Germline V gene sequence: CDR1 SGHAT, CDR2 FQNNGV. As DNA, the CDR3 is TGTGTCAGCAGCTTACCCCGGACAGATTATCACTCCTACGAGCAGTACTTC. Protein product: CVSSLPRTDYHSYEQYF. The whole variable domain, filled in from reference TRBV11-2 and TRBJ2-7, reads EAGVAQSPRYKIIEKRQSVAFWCNPISGHATLYWYQQILGQGPKLLIQFQNNGVVDDSQLPKDRFSAERLKGVDSTLKIQPAKLEDSAVYLCVSSLPRTDYHSYEQYFGPGTRLTVT.

The chain employs TRBV6-6 and TRBJ1-2; D uncertain. CDR1 MNHNY and CDR2 SVGAGI come from the germline V gene (reference sequence). The CDR3 totals 16 residues. With 8 bases removed from V and 2 bases from J, the gap between germline ends came to 21 bases. The CDR3 spells CASDKAPIGRNYGYTF. As DNA, the CDR3 is TGTGCCAGCGACAAGGCCCCTATTGGACGGAACTATGGCTACACCTTC.

The V and J genes are TRBV7-2 and TRBJ2-1, with D possibly being TRBD2 (6 bases). Looked up from germline, CDR1 is SGHTA and CDR2 is FQGNSA. The CDR3 contains 12 residues. V dropped 5 bases and J dropped 9 bases, with 11 bases sitting between them. CDR3 DNA: TGTGCCAGCAGCCTACTAGCAGGTGAGCAGTTCTTC. Amino acids: CASSLLAGEQFF.

V and J are TRBV3-1 and TRBJ2-7, with 10 positions matching TRBD2. Germline CDR1 and CDR2: LGHDT and YNNKEL (reference sequence). CDR3 size: 20 residues. V shed 0 bases, J shed 4 bases, and the junction held 18 bases outside the gene matches. This chain's CDR3 is CASSQEFPSGSFTPSYEQYF. The CDR3 nucleotides read TGTGCCAGCAGCCAAGAGTTCCCTAGCGGGAGTTTCACCCCCTCATACGAGCAGTACTTC.

Ten or more counts support this clonotype. J is TRBJ2-1 and V is TRBV7-2; 9 bases are a match to TRBD2. CDR3 length equals 16 residues. The germline V gene encodes CDR1 SGHTA and CDR2 FQGNSA. The trim removed 3 bases at V and 6 bases at J, leaving 9 bases unmatched. CDR3 coding DNA: TGTGCCAGCAGCTTGACTAGCGGCCCCCCTTCCAATGAGCAGTTCTTC. Translating gives CASSLTSGPPSNEQFF. The full variable domain, rest sourced from reference TRBV7-2 and TRBJ2-1, is GAGVSQSPSNKVTEKGKDVELRCDPISGHTALYWYRQSLGQGLEFLIYFQGNSAPDKSGLPSDRFSAERTGGSVSTLTIQRTQQEDSAVYLCASSLTSGPPSNEQFFGPGTRLTVL.

This clonotype was observed many times. CDR3 nucleotide sequence: TGTGCCAGCAGCCCTTTAGCGGGAGCAGCAGATACGCAGTATTTT. This gives the protein CASSPLAGAADTQYF. This rearrangement joins TRBV7-3 to TRBJ2-3, with 9 bases matching TRBD2. This CDR3 is built from 15 residues. The V gene's germline CDR1 is SGHTA and CDR2 FQGTGA. The V and J ends lost 5 bases and 4 bases, in that order; junction bases with no gene match: 7.

The chain couples TRBV20-1 to TRBJ2-2; 9 nucleotides match TRBD1. Trimming at V came to 4 bases and at J to 3 bases, leaving 3 bases not matched to a gene. The CDR3 extends over 14 amino acids. CDR1 and CDR2 from the germline V gene are DFQATT and SNEGSKA (reference sequence). In DNA form, the CDR3 reads TGCAGTGCTAAGTGGACAGGGGACACCGGGGAGCTGTTTTTT. Its protein product is CSAKWTGDTGELFF.

Ten or more counts support this clonotype. The chain couples TRBV19 to TRBJ2-3; the match to TRBD2 covers 9 bases. The CDR3 has 15 amino acids. V was pared by 4 bases and J by 3 bases, with 5 bases of the junction left unmatched. CDR1 LNHDA and CDR2 SQIVND come from the germline V gene (reference sequence). The CDR3, as DNA: TGTGCCAGTAGTACTAGCGGGATAACGACAGATACGCAGTATTTT. It codes for CASSTSGITTDTQYF.

This clonotype was found many times. This chain joins TRBV7-9 and TRBJ1-1; D is unclear. Looked up from germline, CDR1 is SEHNR and CDR2 is FQNEAQ (reference sequence). There are 12 residues in the CDR3. V was trimmed by 4 bases and J by 3 bases, leaving 6 bases between them. The CDR3 DNA is TGTGCCAGCAGCTCCCGAGACACTGAAGCTTTCTTT. Translated: CASSSRDTEAFF.

This clonotype was observed at least ten times. The gene calls are TRBV5-1 and TRBJ2-5; D perhaps matches TRBD1 (6 bases). Germline CDR1 and CDR2: SGHRS and YFSETQ. The CDR3 has 14 residues. Deletions cut 7 bases from V and 2 bases from J, with 15 bases between. CDR3 DNA sequence: TGCGCCAGCTCCCCAGGGGATCTTCAAGAGACCCAGTACTTC. The encoded protein is CASSPGDLQETQYF.

Worth noting for this clonotype: The junction departs from the called germline gene at one end, perhaps through a read error. The rearrangement uses TRBV7-3 and TRBJ2-5; TRBD2 agrees at 8 bases. Germline assignment: CDR1 SGHTA and CDR2 FQGTGA. This CDR3 has 14 amino acids. CDR3 protein: CASSLTAAGETQYF. As DNA, the CDR3 is TGTGCCAGCAGCTTAACAGCAGCGGGAGAGACTCAGTACTTC.

This clonotype was counted a few times. This rearrangement joins TRBV28 to TRBJ1-5; the D is unclear. The V gene's germline CDR1 is MDHEN and CDR2 SYDVKM. The CDR3 runs to 11 residues. The V end lost 4 bases, the J end lost 5 bases, and 3 bases lay between the germline ends. The CDR3 nucleotides are TGTGCCAGCAGTTCTTATCAGCCCCAGCATTTT. Its protein product is CASSSYQPQHF.

Many counts were recorded for this clonotype. The rearrangement joins TRBV20-1 to TRBJ1-2; 8 bases are a match to TRBD1. There are 16 residues in the CDR3. V gave up 0 bases and J gave up 4 bases; unmatched junction bases: 10. The V gene's germline CDR1 is DFQATT and CDR2 SNEGSKA (reference sequence). In nucleotides, the CDR3 is TGCAGTGCTAGAGAAGGGGGGGACAGGTACGGCTATGGCTACACCTTC. Protein: CSAREGGDRYGYGYTF.

The table lists this clonotype with many counts. This chain joins TRBV15 and TRBJ2-5; weak D call: TRBD2 (5 bases). The CDR3 is made up of 15 amino acids. V lost 4 bases and J 9 bases, leaving 21 bases between the germline ends. CDR1 is LNHNV, CDR2 YYDKDF, per germline (reference sequence). The CDR3: CATSMLLGLPGAQYF. The CDR3 nucleotides are TGTGCCACCAGCATGTTGCTAGGACTCCCTGGGGCCCAGTACTTC.

This clonotype appeared many times. The gene calls are TRBV7-6 and TRBJ2-1; no reliable D call. The CDR3 extends over 11 amino acids. V shed 5 bases and J shed 2 bases, with 1 base lying between them. In germline, CDR1 is SGHVS, CDR2 FNYEAQ. Here the CDR3 reads CASSTYNEQFF. The CDR3, as DNA: TGTGCCAGCAGCACCTACAATGAGCAGTTCTTC.

This clonotype was observed many times. The chain recombines TRBV20-1 with TRBJ2-5; 9 bases fit TRBD1. The CDR3 runs to 16 residues. The junction had 16 bases not matched to a gene; V was cut back by 6 bases and J by 5 bases. Germline V gene data show CDR1 as DFQATT and CDR2 as SNEGSKA (reference sequence). The chain's CDR3 is CSANTLIQGALETQYF. CDR3 DNA sequence: TGCAGTGCCAACACGTTGATACAGGGGGCTTTGGAGACCCAGTACTTC.

At least ten counts were recorded for this clonotype. The chain has TRBV3-1 and TRBJ1-4, with D unresolved. The germline gives CDR1 LGHDT, CDR2 YNNKEL (reference sequence). Trimming left V 2 bases short and J 0 bases short, with 7 bases between. This CDR3 has 15 amino acids. The CDR3 loop reads CASSQFPATNEKLFF. CDR3 nucleotides: TGTGCCAGCAGCCAATTCCCCGCAACTAATGAAAAACTGTTTTTT.

The CDR3 nucleotides are TGTGCCAGTAGTATCGGCCAGGGGATTTTGAACACTGAAGCTTTCTTT. Translated, it gives CASSIGQGILNTEAFF. This rearrangement joins TRBV19 to TRBJ1-1; tentative D call: TRBD1 (6 bases). The CDR3 covers 16 residues. Germline V gene sequence: CDR1 LNHDA, CDR2 SQIVND (reference sequence). V dropped 3 bases and J dropped 0 bases, with 14 bases sitting between them.

This CDR3 reads CASSVKAETSVFYEQYF. Here the CDR3 DNA reads TGTGCCAGCAGCGTGAAGGCCGAGACTAGCGTTTTCTACGAGCAGTACTTC. This chain connects TRBV6-2 or TRBV6-3 to TRBJ2-7, with 8 bases that match TRBD2. Germline-derived CDR1 and CDR2 are MNHEY and SVGEGT. This CDR3 is built from 17 residues. J lost 3 bases, V lost 6 bases, and 16 bases had no gene match.

This clonotype was recorded many times. The germline gene is not matched at one end of the junction; a read error may be the cause. This chain uses TRBV7-7 with TRBJ1-6; D unclear. Looked up from germline, CDR1 is SSHAT and CDR2 is FNYEAQ (reference sequence). This CDR3 spans 13 amino acids. The CDR3 coding sequence is TGTGCTAGCAGCTTAGAAGTGAGATCACCCCTCCACTTT. Translated: CASSLEVRSPLHF. The full variable domain, with the rest looked up from reference TRBV7-7 and TRBJ1-6, is GAGVSQSPRYKVTKRGQDVTLRCDPISSHATLYWYQQALGQGPEFLTYFNYEAQPDKSGLPSDRFSAERPEGSISTLTIQRTEQRDSAMYRCASSLEVRSPLHFGNGTRLTVT.

This clonotype showed up many times. The CDR3 here is CASSGQGASYNEQFF. CDR3 bases: TGTGCCAGCAGCGGACAGGGGGCATCCTACAATGAGCAGTTCTTC. This chain links TRBV9 with TRBJ2-1, with 10 bases lining up with TRBD1. This CDR3 spans 15 amino acids. Looked up from germline, CDR1 is SGDLS and CDR2 is YYNGEE. The V gene end was trimmed by 3 bases and the J gene end by 1 base; junction bases not matched to a gene: 1.

This clonotype was observed at least ten times. The chain carries TRBV29-1 and TRBJ2-1; no firm D call. The germline V and J ends were trimmed by 4 bases and 0 bases, with 13 bases remaining between them. This CDR3 spans 15 amino acids. CDR1 and CDR2 (germline): SQVTM, ANQGSEA. The CDR3 is CSVGQIQYSYNEQFF. In DNA form, the CDR3 reads TGCAGCGTTGGACAAATACAATACTCCTACAATGAGCAGTTCTTC.

A note on this clonotype: Just one base apart from a much larger clone, this may be a read error. The chain employs TRBV6-2 or TRBV6-3 and TRBJ2-2, with TRBD2 identical over 7 bases. The CDR3 is 15 amino acids. Trimming cost V 5 bases and J 5 bases; bases outside gene matches: 8. The germline gives CDR1 MNHEY, CDR2 SVGEGT. CDR3 loop: CASSEVTRGTGELFF. The CDR3 DNA reads as TGTGCCAGCAGTGAAGTGACGCGGGGGACCGGGGAGCTGTTTTTT.